Here is one T cell receptor beta chain with its context. No antigen is known for it. Healthy bone marrow donors made up the donor group. This sample was taken from a study of cytomegalovirus exposure and HLA in healthy donors. Background on the study: Earlier findings included some 100 million unique TCR beta sequences obtained from 150 million to 200 million T cells. Study observations and caveats: The majority of TCR sequences were rare, yet some public TCRs appeared in many donors.

This CDR3 spans 13 amino acids. V shed 5 bases and J 1 base; nucleotides not matched to a gene: 2. Germline loops: CDR1 SGHRS, CDR2 YFSETQ. The PCR made use of 60 Vbeta and 13 Jbeta primers. Measured with immunoSEQ multiplex PCR; TCRdb has only the in-frame clones, and not every one. The sample yields some 140,000 clones, roughly three quarters seen once. This clonotype was sampled from a woman between 18 and 30 years old in good health and CMV-seronegative. The chain recombines TRBV5-1 with TRBJ1-1; 7 nucleotides agree with TRBD1. The specimen sequenced was PBMCs. CDR3 loop: CASREGANTEAFF. CDR3 DNA: TGCGCCAGCAGGGAGGGGGCGAACACTGAAGCTTTCTTT.